A single sample gave rise to the 22 T cell receptor beta chains below, sequenced in a study of PD-1 blockade in classical Hodgkin lymphoma. Brentuximab vedotin exposure varied among the patients, all of whom had relapsed after autologous stem cell transplantation. TCRdb keeps only in-frame clones here, not all; method: immunoSEQ multiplex PCR. The table includes about 98,000 clones, around 81% detected once. The specimen comprised peripheral blood mononuclear cells (PBMCs), sampled before the second cycle of nivolumab. The source of these receptors is a human donor with classical Hodgkin lymphoma.

The J gene is TRBJ2-1, the V gene TRBV5-6, with 7 bases fitting TRBD2. Trimming cost V 4 bases and J 9 bases; bases outside gene matches: 16. Germline CDR1 reads SGHDT; CDR2 reads YYEEEE. The CDR3 is 16 residues long. CDR3 sequence: CASSIPGTTPGGEQFF. The CDR3 nucleotides are TGTGCCAGCAGCATCCCCGGGACCACCCCGGGGGGTGAGCAGTTCTTC. The whole variable domain, filled in from reference TRBV5-6 and TRBJ2-1, reads DAGVTQSPTHLIKTRGQQVTLRCSPKSGHDTVSWYQQALGQGPQFIFQYYEEEERQRGNFPDRFSGHQFPNYSSELNVNALLLGDSALYLCASSIPGTTPGGEQFFGPGTRLTVL.

The chain is built from TRBV10-3 and TRBJ2-3, with TRBD2 as a possible D gene (7 bases). The germline gives CDR1 ENHRY, CDR2 SYGVKD. The CDR3 totals 14 residues. With 0 bases removed from V and 11 bases from J, the gap between germline ends came to 15 bases. The CDR3 region is CAISESYGGGQQYF. The CDR3 coding sequence is TGTGCCATCAGTGAGTCGTATGGGGGGGGCCAGCAGTATTTT.

This clone was counted between two and nine times. The gene calls are TRBV7-2 and TRBJ2-7; D is unclear. The CDR3 runs to 14 residues. The germline CDR1 and CDR2 sequences are SGHTA and FQGNSA. Trimming shortened V by 1 base and J by 0 bases, and 7 bases separated the two germline ends. CDR3 DNA sequence: TGTGCCAGCAGCTTAGTTGCTAGCTCCTACGAGCAGTACTTC. This gives the protein CASSLVASSYEQYF. Based on the CDR3 plus reference TRBV7-2 and TRBJ2-7, the full variable domain is GAGVSQSPSNKVTEKGKDVELRCDPISGHTALYWYRQSLGQGLEFLIYFQGNSAPDKSGLPSDRFSAERTGGSVSTLTIQRTQQEDSAVYLCASSLVASSYEQYFGPGTRLTVT.

The chain employs TRBV5-1 and TRBJ2-5, with 8 bases matching TRBD1. The CDR3 sequence is 15 residues long. With V trimmed by 4 bases and J by 0 bases, 5 bases remained unmatched. Germline loops: CDR1 SGHRS, CDR2 YFSETQ. The CDR3 is CASSQTGAYQETQYF. CDR3 nucleotide sequence: TGCGCCAGCAGCCAGACAGGGGCCTACCAAGAGACCCAGTACTTC.

The V and J genes are TRBV2 and TRBJ2-7; D is tentatively TRBD1 or TRBD2 (5 bases each). The CDR3 contains 16 residues. Deletions cut 6 bases from V and 5 bases from J, with 23 bases between. Germline lookup yields CDR1 SNHLY and CDR2 FYNNEI. The CDR3 DNA reads TGTGCCAGCAGAATCACGAGGGGTTCCGGAACGAACGAGCAGTACTTC. Its protein product is CASRITRGSGTNEQYF.

The CDR3 sequence: CASSRYLQETQYF. In nucleotides, the CDR3 is TGTGCCAGCAGCCGCTACCTCCAAGAGACCCAGTACTTC. The chain recombines TRBV27 with TRBJ2-5; D ambiguous. Germline assignment: CDR1 MNHEY and CDR2 SMNVEV (reference sequence). The CDR3 is 13 residues long. The germline V and J ends were trimmed by 6 bases and 1 base, with 9 bases remaining between them.

V usage is TRBV10-3 and J usage is TRBJ1-2; D gene unclear. The CDR3 has 12 residues. Trimming stripped 10 bases from V and 6 bases from J, with 15 bases between. Germline assignment: CDR1 ENHRY and CDR2 SYGVKD. DNA for the CDR3: TGTGCCACCCAGCTTGGGGAAGATGGCTACACCTTC. Translation: CATQLGEDGYTF.

The rearrangement links TRBV5-1 to TRBJ2-5; D unclear. Trimming left V 0 bases short and J 1 base short, with 4 bases between. The germline CDR1 and CDR2 sequences are SGHRS and YFSETQ. The CDR3 extends over 13 amino acids. The CDR3 coding sequence is TGCGCCAGCAGCTTGGACATCCAAGAGACCCAGTACTTC. This codes for CASSLDIQETQYF.

V usage is TRBV4-3 and J usage is TRBJ1-5; D call uncertain. This CDR3 contains 15 residues. Germline CDR1 reads LGHNA; CDR2 reads YSLEER. V lost 1 base to trimming and J lost 6 bases, with 13 bases between them. The CDR3 loop is CASSQVVGFRQPQHF. The CDR3 DNA reads as TGCGCCAGCAGCCAAGTAGTCGGGTTCCGTCAGCCCCAGCATTTT.

The chain has TRBV19 and TRBJ2-3; 9 bases fit TRBD1. CDR3 length: 17 residues. V lost 11 bases, J lost 0 bases, and 15 bases stayed unmatched. CDR1 and CDR2 (germline): LNHDA, SQIVND (reference sequence). CDR3 sequence reads: CAGRDRDLIISTDTQYF. CDR3 nucleotide sequence: TGTGCCGGCCGGGACAGGGACCTGATTATTAGCACAGATACGCAGTATTTT. The whole variable domain, remainder taken from reference TRBV19 and TRBJ2-3, is DGGITQSPKYLFRKEGQNVTLSCEQNLNHDAMYWYRQDPGQGLRLIYYSQIVNDFQKGDIAEGYSVSREKKESFPLTVTSAQKNPTAFYLCAGRDRDLIISTDTQYFGPGTRLTVL.

This chain links TRBV6-1 with TRBJ2-1; the D gene could be TRBD1 or TRBD2 (5 bases each). The CDR3 spans 17 residues. Germline CDR1 reads MNHNS; CDR2 reads SASEGT. The ends were cut back, 1 base at V and 8 bases at J, with 21 bases in the middle. The CDR3 DNA reads TGTGCCAGCAGTGAAGTGATTGGGGGTCGGCTATTTCATGAGCAGTTCTTC. It codes for CASSEVIGGRLFHEQFF.

V gene TRBV4-1 combines with J gene TRBJ1-2; the D gene is possibly TRBD1 (5 bases). The CDR3 has 14 residues. The ends were cut back, 3 bases at V and 2 bases at J, with 10 bases in the middle. Germline V gives CDR1 MGHRA, CDR2 YSYEKL. The CDR3 spells CASSQSAGNYGYTF. The CDR3 coding sequence is TGCGCCAGCAGCCAGTCCGCAGGGAACTATGGCTACACCTTC.

J is TRBJ1-2 and V is TRBV29-1, with a possible D match to TRBD1 (6 bases). CDR3 length: 13 residues. V was cut by 7 bases and J by 8 bases, with 20 bases left in between. Per germline, CDR1 SQVTM and CDR2 ANQGSEA. The CDR3, as DNA: TGCAGCGGTGATCTTGAACAGGGCGACGGCTACACCTTC. Translated: CSGDLEQGDGYTF.

The rearrangement uses TRBV6-6 and TRBJ1-4, with 8 bases matching TRBD1. Germline assignment: CDR1 MNHNY and CDR2 SVGAGI (reference sequence). Trimming removed 4 bases from V and 4 bases from J; junction bases left unmatched: 5. The CDR3 has 15 residues. CDR3 protein: CASSSTGEFNEKLFF. The DNA of the CDR3 is TGTGCCAGCAGTTCGACAGGGGAGTTTAATGAAAAACTGTTTTTT.

This chain joins TRBV2 and TRBJ2-1; D is undetermined. The CDR3 has 15 residues. Trimming took off 4 bases at V and 0 bases at J, with 10 bases between the two ends. Per germline, CDR1 SNHLY and CDR2 FYNNEI. The CDR3 loop is CASSVEISSYNEQFF. In nucleotides, the CDR3 is TGTGCCAGCAGTGTCGAAATTAGCTCCTACAATGAGCAGTTCTTC.

This chain links TRBV9 with TRBJ2-5; a weak D match, TRBD2 (5 bases). Germline values: CDR1 SGDLS, CDR2 YYNGEE. The germline V and J ends were trimmed by 0 bases and 3 bases, with 18 bases remaining between them. This CDR3 is built from 17 residues. DNA of the CDR3: TGTGCCAGCAGCGTAGGGAGCGGACGAAACCGAAAAGAGACCCAGTACTTC. Amino acids: CASSVGSGRNRKETQYF.

The CDR3 bases are TGTGCCAGCAGTGGTAATGAAAAACTGTTTTTT. Encoded protein: CASSGNEKLFF. The chain recombines TRBV6-1 with TRBJ1-4; D not resolved. Trimming cost V 4 bases and J 4 bases, with 1 base left between them. Germline CDR1 and CDR2: MNHNS and SASEGT. The CDR3 is made up of 11 amino acids.

A few counts support this clone. This rearrangement joins TRBV4-2 to TRBJ1-1; D is unresolved. V dropped 5 bases and J dropped 11 bases, with 18 bases sitting between them. This CDR3 region has 13 residues. Germline V gives CDR1 LGHNA, CDR2 YNFKEQ. CDR3 nucleotide sequence: TGTGCCAGCAGCTTGCGGTTATCCGACGGGGCTTTCTTT. Residues: CASSLRLSDGAFF.

This rearrangement joins TRBV10-2 to TRBJ1-1; TRBD1 agrees at 7 bases. This CDR3 has 13 residues. Per the germline V gene, CDR1 is WSHSY and CDR2 is SAAADI. V lost 8 bases and J lost 0; bases outside the gene matches: 3. The CDR3 spells CASGTDLNTEAFF. For the CDR3, the DNA is TGCGCCAGCGGGACAGATTTGAACACTGAAGCTTTCTTT.

This chain joins TRBV10-3 and TRBJ2-6; D is unclear. This CDR3 contains 15 residues. Germline V CDR1 and CDR2: ENHRY, SYGVKD. Trimming removed 2 bases at V and 2 bases at J, with 7 bases between. The CDR3 loop is CAISEGRPGANVLTF. In DNA form, the CDR3 reads TGTGCCATCAGTGAGGGGCGACCTGGGGCCAACGTCCTGACTTTC.

CDR3 residues: CASSPTDRENLFF. In nucleotides, the CDR3 is TGTGCCAGCAGCCCGACGGACAGGGAGAATCTGTTTTTT. J is TRBJ1-4 and V is TRBV11-2; 8 bases line up with TRBD1. The ends lost 5 bases at V and 14 bases at J; junction bases unmatched: 10. The germline V gene has CDR1 SGHAT and CDR2 FQNNGV. CDR3 length: 13 amino acids.

J is TRBJ2-7 and V is TRBV2; D might be TRBD1 (5 bases). This CDR3 is built from 15 residues. Germline assignment: CDR1 SNHLY and CDR2 FYNNEI. Between the trimmed V and J ends, which lost 1 base and 4 bases, there was a span of 14 bases. The CDR3 reads CASSEVRQPPYEQYF. For the CDR3, the DNA is TGTGCCAGCAGTGAAGTGAGACAGCCCCCATACGAGCAGTACTTC.